The 19 T cell receptor beta chains below were found in one sample sequenced in a study of memory CD4+ T cells and cytomegalovirus serostatus (dated by TCRdb to the late 2010s). The library relied on the immunoSEQ multiplex PCR assay. TCRdb carries this immuneACCESS record with in-frame sequences only. Its versions omit some clonotypes, under half of them owing to an unresolved V gene in the studies checked, with the rest unexplained. Across this sample there are 60,000 to 70,000 clones, with more than 75% seen only once. Approximately 4.5% of the sample is held by the ten biggest clonotypes. A FACSAria II was used to sort memory CD4+ T cells, defined as single viable CD3+CD4+CD8-CD45RO+ cells. Sequencing input: memory CD4+ T cells from blood. All receptors derive from an adult in good health and CMV-seropositive.

The J gene is TRBJ1-1, the V gene TRBV30; D is undetermined. The length of the CDR3 is 15 residues. The germline V gene encodes CDR1 GTSNPN and CDR2 SVGIG (reference sequence). V lost 2 bases, J lost 7 bases, and 20 bases lay in between. The CDR3 is CAWSLPPGPAGEAFF. In DNA, the CDR3 is TGTGCCTGGAGTCTCCCCCCCGGCCCAGCGGGTGAAGCTTTCTTT.

This chain connects TRBV30 to TRBJ1-5, with 7 bases lining up with TRBD1. J was trimmed by 1 base and V by 1 base; bases with no gene match: 7. Germline loops: CDR1 GTSNPN, CDR2 SVGIG (reference sequence). The CDR3 is 16 residues long. The CDR3 region is CAWSAPTGKSNQPQHF. CDR3 bases: TGTGCCTGGAGTGCTCCGACAGGGAAAAGCAATCAGCCCCAGCATTTT. The entire variable domain, with the rest obtained from reference TRBV30 and TRBJ1-5, is as follows: SQTIHQWPATLVQPVGSPLSLECTVEGTSNPNLYWYRQAAGRGLQLLFYSVGIGQISSEVPQNLSASRPQDRQFILSSKKLLLSDSGFYLCAWSAPTGKSNQPQHFGDGTRLSIL.

The chain has TRBV28 and TRBJ2-5; TRBD2 matches at 11 bases. This CDR3 is 14 amino acids long. Trimming at V came to 3 bases and at J to 6 bases, leaving 3 bases not matched to a gene. CDR1 MDHEN and CDR2 SYDVKM come from the germline V gene. The CDR3 coding sequence is TGTGCCAGCAGTTTGACTAGCGGGACAAAGACCCAGTACTTC. Its protein is CASSLTSGTKTQYF. The full variable domain, completed using reference TRBV28 and TRBJ2-5, is DVKVTQSSRYLVKRTGEKVFLECVQDMDHENMFWYRQDPGLGLRLIYFSYDVKMKEKGDIPEGYSVSREKKERFSLILESASTNQTSMYLCASSLTSGTKTQYFGPGTRLLVL.

The CDR3 DNA reads TGCAGCGTTGAAGGAGGGGGTAACTATGGCTACACCTTC. Amino acid sequence: CSVEGGGNYGYTF. This chain joins TRBV29-1 and TRBJ1-2, with D maybe TRBD1 (6 bases). Trimming removed 1 base from V and 1 base from J, with 7 bases in between. From germline, CDR1 is SQVTM and CDR2 ANQGSEA. There are 13 residues in the CDR3.

This clone has only a few counts. This chain joins TRBV6-1 and TRBJ2-7; 13 bases line up with TRBD2. The CDR3 has 17 amino acids. J gave up 4 bases and V 3 bases, and 9 bases lay outside the gene matches. CDR1 is MNHNS, CDR2 SASEGT, per germline. CDR3 sequence: CASSEGLAGFLLYEQYF. CDR3 nucleotides: TGTGCCAGCAGTGAGGGACTAGCGGGGTTCCTCTTATACGAGCAGTACTTC.

The chain couples TRBV28 to TRBJ2-1, with 7 nucleotides matching TRBD2. CDR1 and CDR2 from the germline V gene are MDHEN and SYDVKM. V gave up 2 bases and J gave up 9 bases; unmatched junction bases: 10. The CDR3 extends over 15 amino acids. The CDR3 nucleotides are TGTGCCAGCAGTTTAAGGCAAAGCAGGGAGGGTGAGCAGTTCTTC. Its translation: CASSLRQSREGEQFF.

The chain has TRBV29-1 and TRBJ2-3; 7 bases line up with TRBD1. J lost 4 bases, V lost 6 bases, and 7 bases had no gene match. The CDR3 runs 13 residues. CDR1 and CDR2 from the germline V gene are SQVTM and ANQGSEA. The CDR3 reads CSVQPTGSDTQYF. The DNA of the CDR3 is TGCAGCGTCCAACCGACAGGGTCAGATACGCAGTATTTT.

This clone is termed medium-sized. This chain uses TRBV28 with TRBJ2-1; D remains ambiguous. Germline CDR1 reads MDHEN; CDR2 reads SYDVKM. CDR3 size: 13 residues. The ends were cut back, 3 bases at V and 6 bases at J, with 9 bases in the middle. The CDR3 loop is CASSFEKPNEQFF. In DNA form, the CDR3 reads TGTGCCAGCAGTTTTGAAAAGCCCAATGAGCAGTTCTTC.

This chain uses TRBV5-1 with TRBJ2-1, with unresolved D. CDR3 length: 16 residues. With 0 bases removed from V and 1 base from J, the gap between germline ends came to 11 bases. From germline, CDR1 is SGHRS and CDR2 YFSETQ. The CDR3 coding sequence is TGCGCCAGCAGCTTGGCCCCTGATCCGTCCTACAATGAGCAGTTCTTC. Its translation is CASSLAPDPSYNEQFF.

The DNA for the CDR3 is TGTGCCAGCAGCTTGGAAGAGACCCAGTACTTC. Its protein product is CASSLEETQYF. The chain couples TRBV5-4 to TRBJ2-5; D gene unclear. The length of the CDR3 is 11 residues. Germline CDR1 reads SGHNT; CDR2 reads YYREEE (reference sequence). Trimming left V 0 bases short and J 3 bases short, with 0 bases between. Full variable domain (remainder filled in from reference TRBV5-4 and TRBJ2-5): ETGVTQSPTHLIKTRGQQVTLRCSSQSGHNTVSWYQQALGQGPQFIFQYYREEENGRGNFPPRFSGLQFPNYSSELNVNALELDDSALYLCASSLEETQYFGPGTRLLVL.

The genes are TRBV10-3 and TRBJ1-2; the match to TRBD1 covers 8 bases. CDR1 ENHRY and CDR2 SYGVKD come from the germline V gene. This CDR3 is built from 16 residues. V dropped 2 bases and J dropped 4; count of bases not matched to a gene: 9. Here the CDR3 DNA reads TGTGCCATCAGTGAGGCAGCCGGGACAGGAGCCTATGGCTACACCTTC. Residues: CAISEAAGTGAYGYTF.

The rearrangement joins TRBV19 to TRBJ2-3, with a tentative D call TRBD1 (5 bases). The CDR3 has 16 residues. Trimming removed 3 bases at V and 1 base at J, with 14 bases between. The germline CDR1 and CDR2 sequences are LNHDA and SQIVND (reference sequence). The DNA for the CDR3 is TGTGCCAGTAGTATCCTTGGGGCAGGGCGCACAGATACGCAGTATTTT. Amino acids: CASSILGAGRTDTQYF.

The chain uses TRBV2 and TRBJ2-1; the D gene is possibly TRBD2 (5 bases). CDR1 and CDR2 from the germline V gene are SNHLY and FYNNEI. Deletions cut 6 bases from V and 8 bases from J, with 14 bases between. The CDR3 contains 13 residues. The CDR3 region is CASSRLPTDEQFF. As DNA, the CDR3 is TGTGCCAGCAGCCGACTACCCACGGATGAGCAGTTCTTC. Looking up the rest from reference TRBV2 and TRBJ2-1 gives the full variable domain: EPEVTQTPSHQVTQMGQEVILRCVPISNHLYFYWYRQILGQKVEFLVSFYNNEISEKSEIFDDQFSVERPDGSNFTLKIRSTKLEDSAMYFCASSRLPTDEQFFGPGTRLTVL.

The rearrangement joins TRBV4-2 to TRBJ2-5; TRBD2 matches 10 bases. CDR3 length: 16 residues. V was pared by 1 base and J by 4 bases, with 6 bases of the junction left unmatched. Germline lookup yields CDR1 LGHNA and CDR2 YNFKEQ. CDR3 protein: CASSQALAGGGETQYF. The CDR3 DNA follows: TGTGCCAGCAGCCAAGCATTAGCGGGAGGTGGAGAGACCCAGTACTTC.

The rearrangement links TRBV2 to TRBJ1-4, with D unresolved. The germline gives CDR1 SNHLY, CDR2 FYNNEI. CDR3 size: 13 residues. Trimming took off 8 bases at V and 5 bases at J, with 12 bases between the two ends. CDR3: CASAQDLNEKLFF. The CDR3 DNA is TGTGCCAGCGCGCAGGACTTAAATGAAAAACTGTTTTTT.

The V gene is TRBV5-1, the J gene TRBJ1-2, with 12 bases identical to TRBD1. J lost 8 bases, V lost 4 bases, and 3 bases had no gene match. This CDR3 contains 13 residues. CDR1 and CDR2 from the germline V gene are SGHRS and YFSETQ. This CDR3 is CASSVGQGAGYTF. As DNA, the CDR3 is TGCGCCAGCAGCGTGGGACAGGGGGCAGGCTACACCTTC.

The chain carries TRBV10-3 and TRBJ2-1; 8 bases are shared with TRBD1. V gave up 6 bases and J gave up 6 bases; unmatched junction bases: 16. The CDR3 loop spans 17 amino acids. Germline V lookup: CDR1 ENHRY, CDR2 SYGVKD. CDR3 loop: CAISLESRGTGSNEQFF. The CDR3 region has the DNA TGTGCCATCAGCCTCGAATCCCGGGGGACAGGCTCCAATGAGCAGTTCTTC.

The V gene is TRBV7-9, the J gene TRBJ2-2; D uncertain. The germline CDR1 and CDR2 sequences are SEHNR and FQNEAQ (reference sequence). The CDR3 consists of 14 residues. Trimming took 1 base from V and 0 from J, leaving 3 bases between them. The CDR3 loop is CASSLEANTGELFF. In DNA form, the CDR3 reads TGTGCCAGCAGCTTAGAAGCGAACACCGGGGAGCTGTTTTTT. Together with reference TRBV7-9 and TRBJ2-2, the CDR3 gives the full variable domain: DTGVSQNPRHKITKRGQNVTFRCDPISEHNRLYWYRQTLGQGPEFLTYFQNEAQLEKSRLLSDRFSAERPKGSFSTLEIQRTEQGDSAMYLCASSLEANTGELFFGEGSRLTVL.

V usage is TRBV29-1 and J usage is TRBJ2-3; D call uncertain. The CDR3 totals 13 residues. The V end was cut by 4 bases, the J end by 2 bases, with 10 bases between. The germline V gene encodes CDR1 SQVTM and CDR2 ANQGSEA. This CDR3 is CSVVPRITDTQYF. The CDR3 DNA reads TGCAGCGTTGTCCCTCGGATCACAGATACGCAGTATTTT.